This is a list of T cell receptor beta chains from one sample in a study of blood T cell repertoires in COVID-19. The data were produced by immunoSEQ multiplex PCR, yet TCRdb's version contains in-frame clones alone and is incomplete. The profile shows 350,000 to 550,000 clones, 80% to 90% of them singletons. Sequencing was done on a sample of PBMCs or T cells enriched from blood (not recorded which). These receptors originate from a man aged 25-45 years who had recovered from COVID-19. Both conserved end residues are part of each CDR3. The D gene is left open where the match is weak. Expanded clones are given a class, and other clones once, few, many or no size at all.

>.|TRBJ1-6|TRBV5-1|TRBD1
TGCGCCAGCACAAAGTCCGGACAGGGAGATAATTCACCCCTCCACTTT
CASTKSGQGDNSPLHF
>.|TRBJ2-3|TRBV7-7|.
TGTGCCAGCAGCCCAACGGGACTCAACACAGATACGCAGTATTTT
CASSPTGLNTDTQYF
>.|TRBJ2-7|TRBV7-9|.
TGTGCCAGCAGCTTAACCGAGAACTACGAGCAGTACTTC
CASSLTENYEQYF
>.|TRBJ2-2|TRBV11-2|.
TGTGCCAGCAGCTTAGAATTAGCCGCGGAGCTGTTTTTT
CASSLELAAELFF
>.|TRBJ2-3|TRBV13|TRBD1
TGTGCCAGCAGCCAAGTAGGGGACAGGGCCACAGATACGCAGTATTTT
CASSQVGDRATDTQYF
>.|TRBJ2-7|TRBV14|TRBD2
TGTGCCAGCAGCCAAGGGACTAGCGGGAGTAACGAGCAGTACTTC
CASSQGTSGSNEQYF
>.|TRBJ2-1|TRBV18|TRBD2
TGTGCCAGCTCATCTAGACTAGCGGGACTAAATGAGCAGTTCTTC
CASSSRLAGLNEQFF
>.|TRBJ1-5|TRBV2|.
TGTGCCAGCATGAGGTACGGGGGGAAGGGTCAGCCCCAGCATTTT
CASMRYGGKGQPQHF
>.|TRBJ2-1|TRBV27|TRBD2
TGTGCCAGCAGGGGACTAGCGGGAGGACCCAACAATGAGCAGTTCTTC
CASRGLAGGPNNEQFF
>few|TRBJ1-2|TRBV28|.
TGTGCCAGCACGACTCCAACCCATTATGGCTACACCTTC
CASTTPTHYGYTF
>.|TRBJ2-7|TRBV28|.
TGTGCCAGCAGCGAAAACAGGGACTACGAGCAGTACTTC
CASSENRDYEQYF
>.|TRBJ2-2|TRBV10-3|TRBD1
TGTGCCATCAAGGGGACAGGGGTTACCGGGGAGCTGTTTTTT
CAIKGTGVTGELFF
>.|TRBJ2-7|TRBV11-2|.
TGTGCCAGCAGTCGGTTGAGTCCCTCCTACGAGCAGTACTTC
CASSRLSPSYEQYF
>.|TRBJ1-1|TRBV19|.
TGTGCCAGTAGGAAGAGCAACACTGAAGCTTTCTTT
CASRKSNTEAFF
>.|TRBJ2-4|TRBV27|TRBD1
TGTGCCAGCAGTCCACAGGGGGCTACGGCCAAAAACATTCAGTACTTC
CASSPQGATAKNIQYF
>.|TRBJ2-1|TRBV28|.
TGTGCCAGCAGTTACCTATACAATGAGCAGTTCTTC
CASSYLYNEQFF
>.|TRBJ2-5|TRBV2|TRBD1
TGTGCCAGCAGTAGGACAGGGAAAGAGACCCAGTACTTC
CASSRTGKETQYF